The 8 T cell receptor beta chains below all came from one sample that was sequenced in a study of T cells after yellow fever vaccination. TCRdb re-called the 5' RACE reads through MiXCR, storing one row per CDR3 protein. The sample has fewer than 450,000 distinct CDR3 sequences, 11% seen once. The material sequenced was PBMCs, taken on the day of the first yellow fever vaccination. These receptors all stem from a man between 18 and 29 years old who received the YFV17D yellow fever vaccine.

The chain couples TRBV7-2 to TRBJ1-1; D is unresolved. Trimming took off 1 base at V and 6 bases at J, with 9 bases between the two ends. Germline V gene sequence: CDR1 SGHTA, CDR2 FQGNSA. The CDR3 is 13 residues long. The DNA of the CDR3 is TGTGCCAGCAGCTTAGGTGAAAGCCCTGAAGCTTTCTTT. Protein: CASSLGESPEAFF. The whole variable domain, filled in from reference TRBV7-2 and TRBJ1-1, reads GAGVSQSPSNKVTEKGKDVELRCDPISGHTALYWYRQSLGQGLEFLIYFQGNSAPDKSGLPSDRFSAERTGGSVSTLTIQRTQQEDSAVYLCASSLGESPEAFFGQGTRLTVV.

This clonotype was observed a few times. This chain joins TRBV18 and TRBJ2-1; 7 bases match TRBD2. Trimming cost V 3 bases and J 3 bases; bases outside gene matches: 5. CDR1 is KGHSH, CDR2 LQKENI, per germline. The CDR3 spans 15 residues. CDR3 in amino acids: CASSPAGTNYNEQFF. The CDR3 coding sequence is TGTGCCAGCTCACCTGCAGGGACTAACTACAATGAGCAGTTCTTC. Complete variable domain (other parts from reference TRBV18 and TRBJ2-1): NAGVMQNPRHLVRRRGQEARLRCSPMKGHSHVYWYRQLPEEGLKFMVYLQKENIIDESGMPKERFSAEFPKEGPSILRIQQVVRGDSAAYFCASSPAGTNYNEQFFGPGTRLTVL.

This chain connects TRBV12-3 or TRBV12-4 to TRBJ1-2; 7 positions agree with TRBD1. CDR3 length: 13 amino acids. V lost 6 bases to trimming and J lost 4 bases; unmatched junction nucleotides: 5. The CDR3 nucleotides read TGTGCCAGCAGATACACAGGGGCCTATGGCTACACCTTC. It specifies CASRYTGAYGYTF.

This clonotype was counted a few times. The chain employs TRBV29-1 and TRBJ1-5; D gene unclear. The CDR3 runs 13 residues. V lost 4 bases and J lost 6, with 13 bases in between. In germline, CDR1 is SQVTM, CDR2 ANQGSEA. The CDR3 coding sequence is TGCAGCGTTGGTCACGGTAGCGGTCAGCCCCAGCATTTT. It encodes CSVGHGSGQPQHF.

This clonotype was recorded a few times. The chain combines TRBV2 with TRBJ1-5; D possibly corresponds to TRBD1 (6 bases). V lost 8 bases and J lost 7, with 21 bases in between. In germline, CDR1 is SNHLY, CDR2 FYNNEI. The length of the CDR3 is 15 residues. The CDR3 sequence is CASCWDTGNLQPQHF. The CDR3 coding sequence is TGTGCCAGCTGCTGGGATACAGGGAATTTGCAGCCCCAGCATTTT.

The chain joins TRBV6-2 or TRBV6-3 to TRBJ1-1; D remains unclear. The germline V gene has CDR1 MNHEY and CDR2 SVGEGT. The CDR3 is made up of 13 amino acids. V was trimmed by 4 bases and J by 7 bases, leaving 13 bases between them. As DNA, the CDR3 is TGTGCCAGCAGTTTTTCGGTTCCCAATGAAGCTTTCTTT. Its protein is CASSFSVPNEAFF.

The genes are TRBV25-1 and TRBJ2-7, with 9 bases fitting TRBD2. This CDR3 comprises 15 residues. CDR1 and CDR2 from the germline V gene are MGHDK and SYGVNS. The V segment lost 6 bases and the J segment 1 base; nucleotides outside the gene matches: 7. The CDR3 region has the DNA TGTGCCAGCAGCCCCCTAGCGGGGAAGTCCTACGAGCAGTACTTC. It yields the protein CASSPLAGKSYEQYF.

This clonotype has more than one count but fewer than ten. The rearrangement links TRBV20-1 to TRBJ2-3; TRBD1 matches at 8 bases. The V segment lost 4 bases and the J segment 4 bases; nucleotides outside the gene matches: 4. CDR3 size: 13 residues. Germline V lookup: CDR1 DFQATT, CDR2 SNEGSKA (reference sequence). The CDR3 is CSAMQGAPDTQYF. The DNA for the CDR3 is TGCAGTGCTATGCAGGGGGCCCCAGATACGCAGTATTTT.